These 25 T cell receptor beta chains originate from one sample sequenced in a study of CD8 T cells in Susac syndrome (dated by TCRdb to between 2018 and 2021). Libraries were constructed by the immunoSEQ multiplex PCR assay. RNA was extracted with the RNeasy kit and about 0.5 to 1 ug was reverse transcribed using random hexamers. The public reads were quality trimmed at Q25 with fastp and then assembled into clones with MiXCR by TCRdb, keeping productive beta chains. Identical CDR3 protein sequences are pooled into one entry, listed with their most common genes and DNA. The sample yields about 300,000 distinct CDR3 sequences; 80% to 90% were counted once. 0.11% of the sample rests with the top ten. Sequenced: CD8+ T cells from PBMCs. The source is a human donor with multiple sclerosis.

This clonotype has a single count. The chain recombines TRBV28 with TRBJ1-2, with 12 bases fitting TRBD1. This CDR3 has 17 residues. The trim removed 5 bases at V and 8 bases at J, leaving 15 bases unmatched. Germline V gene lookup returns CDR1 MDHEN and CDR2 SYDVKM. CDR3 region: CASSLTLGQGAKRGYTF. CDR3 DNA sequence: TGTGCCAGCAGTCTCACGTTGGGACAGGGGGCAAAACGGGGCTACACCTTC.

CDR3 loop: CASTTLGGGSRETQYF. The CDR3 nucleotides are TGTGCCAGCACCACGCTGGGGGGAGGGTCCCGGGAGACCCAGTACTTC. The chain employs TRBV27 and TRBJ2-5; 7 bases match TRBD2. V shed 7 bases, J shed 5 bases, and the junction held 16 bases outside the gene matches. The germline V gene encodes CDR1 MNHEY and CDR2 SMNVEV (reference sequence). CDR3 length: 16 residues.

The CDR3 sequence is CASSPRLTVNTGELFF. The CDR3 DNA is TGCGCCAGCAGCCCCAGGCTGACTGTGAACACCGGGGAGCTGTTTTTT. The J gene is TRBJ2-2, the V gene TRBV4-1; no reliable D call. This CDR3 is built from 16 residues. V was cut by 4 bases and J by 1 base, with 13 bases left in between. Germline V gives CDR1 MGHRA, CDR2 YSYEKL.

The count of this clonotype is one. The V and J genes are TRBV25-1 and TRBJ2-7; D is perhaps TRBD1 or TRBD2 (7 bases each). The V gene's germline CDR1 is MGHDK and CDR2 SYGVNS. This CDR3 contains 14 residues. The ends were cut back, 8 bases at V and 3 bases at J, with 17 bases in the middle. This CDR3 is CASGRARDSYEQYF. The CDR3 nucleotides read TGTGCCAGCGGGAGGGCCCGGGACAGCTACGAGCAGTACTTC.

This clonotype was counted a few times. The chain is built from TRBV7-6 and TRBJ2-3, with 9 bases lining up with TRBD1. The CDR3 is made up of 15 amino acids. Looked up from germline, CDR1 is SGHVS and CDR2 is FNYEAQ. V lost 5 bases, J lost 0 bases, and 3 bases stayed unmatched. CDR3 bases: TGTGCCAGCAGCCTCGGGACAGGGAGCACAGATACGCAGTATTTT. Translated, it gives CASSLGTGSTDTQYF.

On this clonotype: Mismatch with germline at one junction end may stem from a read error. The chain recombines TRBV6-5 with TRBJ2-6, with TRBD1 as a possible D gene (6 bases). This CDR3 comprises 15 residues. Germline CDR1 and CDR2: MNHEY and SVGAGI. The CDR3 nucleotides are TGTGCCAGCAGTGACTCAGGGGAGGGGGCCAACGTCCTGACTTTC. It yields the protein CASSDSGEGANVLTF.

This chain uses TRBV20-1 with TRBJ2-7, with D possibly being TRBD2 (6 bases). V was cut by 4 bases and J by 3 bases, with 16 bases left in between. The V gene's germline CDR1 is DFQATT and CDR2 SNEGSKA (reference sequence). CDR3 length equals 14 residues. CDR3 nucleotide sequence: TGCAGTGCTACCCCTCCCCGGGACTTCTACGAGCAGTACTTC. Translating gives CSATPPRDFYEQYF.

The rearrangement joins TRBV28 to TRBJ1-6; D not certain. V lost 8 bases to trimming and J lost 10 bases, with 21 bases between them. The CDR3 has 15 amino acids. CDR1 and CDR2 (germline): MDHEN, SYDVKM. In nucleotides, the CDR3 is TGTGCCAGCCAAACAACGACTAGATCCACATCACCCCTCCACTTT. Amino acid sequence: CASQTTTRSTSPLHF.

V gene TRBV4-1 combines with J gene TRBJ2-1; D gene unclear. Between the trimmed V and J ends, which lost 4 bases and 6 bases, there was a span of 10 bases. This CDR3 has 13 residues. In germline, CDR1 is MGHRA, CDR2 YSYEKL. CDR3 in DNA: TGCGCCAGCAGCCCCCAGACTGGCAATGAGCAGTTCTTC. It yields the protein CASSPQTGNEQFF.

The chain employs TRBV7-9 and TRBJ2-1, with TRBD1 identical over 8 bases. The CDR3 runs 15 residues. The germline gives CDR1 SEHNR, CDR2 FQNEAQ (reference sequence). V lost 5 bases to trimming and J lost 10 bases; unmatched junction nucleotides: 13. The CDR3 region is CASSPRGDRLTEQFF. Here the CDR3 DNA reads TGTGCCAGCAGCCCTAGGGGGGACAGGTTAACAGAGCAGTTCTTC.

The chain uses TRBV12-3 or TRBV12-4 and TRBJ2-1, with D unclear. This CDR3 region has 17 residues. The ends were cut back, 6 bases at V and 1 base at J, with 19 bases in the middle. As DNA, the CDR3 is TGTGCCAGCAGCACCAAGTTGGGCCGCGTATCCTACAATGAGCAGTTCTTC. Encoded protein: CASSTKLGRVSYNEQFF.

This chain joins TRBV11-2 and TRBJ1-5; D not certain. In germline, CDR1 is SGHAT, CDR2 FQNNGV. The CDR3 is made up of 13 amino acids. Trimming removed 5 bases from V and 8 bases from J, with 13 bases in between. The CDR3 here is CASSLTVSKPQHF. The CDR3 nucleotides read TGTGCCAGCAGCCTGACGGTTAGTAAGCCCCAGCATTTT.

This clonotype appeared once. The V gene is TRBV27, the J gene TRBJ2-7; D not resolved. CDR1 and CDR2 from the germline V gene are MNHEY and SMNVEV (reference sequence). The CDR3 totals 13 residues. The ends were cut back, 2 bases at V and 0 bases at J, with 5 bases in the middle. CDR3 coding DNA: TGTGCCAGCAGTTTAACCCACTCCTACGAGCAGTACTTC. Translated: CASSLTHSYEQYF.

CDR3 DNA sequence: TGTGCCAGTAGTATATTTCCAGGGGGCGAAGGAAACACTGAAGCTTTCTTT. This gives the protein CASSIFPGGEGNTEAFF. V and J are TRBV19 and TRBJ1-1, with 8 nucleotides matching TRBD1. This CDR3 has 17 residues. Unmatched junction bases numbered 10, after V lost 2 bases and J lost 2 bases. Germline CDR1 LNHDA, CDR2 SQIVND (reference sequence).

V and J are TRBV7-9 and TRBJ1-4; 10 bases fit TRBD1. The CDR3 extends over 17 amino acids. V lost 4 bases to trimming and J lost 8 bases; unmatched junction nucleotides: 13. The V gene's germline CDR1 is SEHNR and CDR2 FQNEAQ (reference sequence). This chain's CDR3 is CASSSVVDRGRREKLFF. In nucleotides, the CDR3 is TGTGCCAGCAGCTCAGTAGTCGACAGGGGGCGAAGAGAAAAACTGTTTTTT.

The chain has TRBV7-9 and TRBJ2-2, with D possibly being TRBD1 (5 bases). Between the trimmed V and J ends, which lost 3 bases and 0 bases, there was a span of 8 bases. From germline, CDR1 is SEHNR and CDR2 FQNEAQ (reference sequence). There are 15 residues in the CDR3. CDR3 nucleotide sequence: TGTGCCAGCAGCTTCGACAGCGCGAACACCGGGGAGCTGTTTTTT. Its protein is CASSFDSANTGELFF.

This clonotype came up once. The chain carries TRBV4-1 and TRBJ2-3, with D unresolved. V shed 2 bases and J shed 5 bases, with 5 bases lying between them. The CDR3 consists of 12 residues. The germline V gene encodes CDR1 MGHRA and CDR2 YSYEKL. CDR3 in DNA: TGCGCCAGCAGCCAAATGGGAGATACGCAGTATTTT. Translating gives CASSQMGDTQYF.

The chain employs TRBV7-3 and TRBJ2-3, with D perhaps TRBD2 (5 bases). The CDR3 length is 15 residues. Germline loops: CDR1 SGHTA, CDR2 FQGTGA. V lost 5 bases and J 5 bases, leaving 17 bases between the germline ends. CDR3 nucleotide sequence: TGTGCCAGCAGCCTCTCAATGGGGAGCGGAGATACGCAGTATTTT. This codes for CASSLSMGSGDTQYF. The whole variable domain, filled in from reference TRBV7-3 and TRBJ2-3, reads GAGVSQTPSNKVTEKGKYVELRCDPISGHTALYWYRQSLGQGPEFLIYFQGTGAADDSGLPNDRFFAVRPEGSVSTLKIQRTERGDSAVYLCASSLSMGSGDTQYFGPGTRLTVL.

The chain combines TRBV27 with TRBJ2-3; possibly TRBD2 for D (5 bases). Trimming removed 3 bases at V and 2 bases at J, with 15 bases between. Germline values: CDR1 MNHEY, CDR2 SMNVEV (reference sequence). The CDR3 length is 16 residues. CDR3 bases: TGTGCCAGCAGTTTGAAGGCTAGCATTCCCACAGATACGCAGTATTTT. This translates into CASSLKASIPTDTQYF.

The CDR3 sequence: CASSQGTSVNTGELFF. The CDR3 coding sequence is TGCGCCAGCAGCCAAGGGACTTCCGTGAACACCGGGGAGCTGTTTTTT. The rearrangement links TRBV5-1 to TRBJ2-2; D is possibly TRBD2 (6 bases). Germline V gene sequence: CDR1 SGHRS, CDR2 YFSETQ. Trimming shortened V by 4 bases and J by 1 base, and 14 bases separated the two germline ends. This CDR3 has 16 residues.

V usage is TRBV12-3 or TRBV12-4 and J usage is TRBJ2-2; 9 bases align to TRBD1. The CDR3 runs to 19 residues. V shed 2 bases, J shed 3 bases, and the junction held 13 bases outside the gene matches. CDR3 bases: TGTGCCAGCAGTTTATTCGGACAGGGGCCAGCCCGGTACACCGGGGAGCTGTTTTTT. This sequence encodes CASSLFGQGPARYTGELFF.

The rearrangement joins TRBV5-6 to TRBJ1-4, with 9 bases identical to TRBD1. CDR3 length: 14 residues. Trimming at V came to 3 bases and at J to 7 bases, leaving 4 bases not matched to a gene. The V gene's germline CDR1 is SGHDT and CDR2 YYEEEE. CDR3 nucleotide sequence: TGTGCCAGCAGCTACGGGACAGGGAGTGAAAAACTGTTTTTT. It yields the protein CASSYGTGSEKLFF. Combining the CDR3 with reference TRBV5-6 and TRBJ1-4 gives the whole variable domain DAGVTQSPTHLIKTRGQQVTLRCSPKSGHDTVSWYQQALGQGPQFIFQYYEEEERQRGNFPDRFSGHQFPNYSSELNVNALLLGDSALYLCASSYGTGSEKLFFGSGTQLSVL.

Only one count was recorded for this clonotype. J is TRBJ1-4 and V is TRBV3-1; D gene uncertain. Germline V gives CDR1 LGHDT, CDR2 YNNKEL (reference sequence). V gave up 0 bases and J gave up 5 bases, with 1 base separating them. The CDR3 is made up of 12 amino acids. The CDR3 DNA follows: TGTGCCAGCAGCCAAGAGAATGAAAAACTGTTTTTT. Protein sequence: CASSQENEKLFF.

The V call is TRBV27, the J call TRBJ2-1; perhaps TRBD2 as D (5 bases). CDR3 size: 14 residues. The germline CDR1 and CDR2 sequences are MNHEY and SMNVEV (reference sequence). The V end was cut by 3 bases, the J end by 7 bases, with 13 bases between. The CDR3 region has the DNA TGTGCCAGCAGTTTGAGCGGCTATGGGAATGAGCAGTTCTTC. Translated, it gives CASSLSGYGNEQFF.

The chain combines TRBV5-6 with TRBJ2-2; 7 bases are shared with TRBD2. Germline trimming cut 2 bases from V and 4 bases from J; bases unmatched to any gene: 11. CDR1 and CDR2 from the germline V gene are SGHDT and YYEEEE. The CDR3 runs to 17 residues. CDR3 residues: CASSFFPAGEGTGELFF. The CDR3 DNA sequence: TGTGCCAGCAGCTTTTTCCCGGCGGGAGAAGGCACCGGGGAGCTGTTTTTT.